A single sample gave rise to the 21 T cell receptor beta chains below, sequenced in a study of cytomegalovirus exposure and HLA in healthy donors. The PCR contained 60 Vbeta and 13 Jbeta primers. Sequenced by immunoSEQ multiplex PCR; TCRdb stores in-frame clones only, minus some. This table holds almost 200,000 clones, roughly 78% found once. The sequenced sample consisted of PBMCs. These TCRs come from a woman aged 25 to 39 in good health and CMV-seropositive.

J is TRBJ2-7 and V is TRBV10-2; 11 nucleotides match TRBD2. Germline V gene data show CDR1 as WSHSY and CDR2 as SAAADI. The J segment lost 8 bases and the V segment lost 1 base, leaving 10 bases of the junction unmatched. The CDR3 loop spans 16 amino acids. CDR3 in amino acids: CASSEWGTSGSLKQYF. The CDR3, as DNA: TGCGCCAGCAGTGAGTGGGGGACTAGCGGCTCCCTCAAGCAGTACTTC.

The DNA of the CDR3 is TGTGCCAGCAGTTACTCCTGGACTAGCGACGGTGAGCAGTTCTTC. This encodes CASSYSWTSDGEQFF. This rearrangement joins TRBV6-5 to TRBJ2-1; TRBD2 matches 9 bases. Per germline, CDR1 MNHEY and CDR2 SVGAGI. CDR3 length equals 15 residues. The ends lost 0 bases at V and 9 bases at J; junction bases unmatched: 6.

The V call is TRBV4-2, the J call TRBJ2-7; tentatively, D is TRBD2 (6 bases). The length of the CDR3 is 14 residues. V lost 2 bases to trimming and J lost 2 bases, with 10 bases between them. CDR1 and CDR2 (germline): LGHNA, YNFKEQ. The CDR3 spells CASSQPGVTYEQYF. DNA of the CDR3: TGTGCCAGCAGCCAACCGGGGGTCACCTACGAGCAGTACTTC.

This chain joins TRBV6-5 and TRBJ2-5; D unclear. The DNA matches TRBJ2-7 better at its end, which makes the J call doubtful. The CDR3 contains 13 residues. Germline-derived CDR1 and CDR2 are MNHEY and SVGAGI. CDR3 sequence: CASSYSELYEQYF. The CDR3 nucleotides are TGTGCCAGCAGTTACTCGGAGTTGTACGAGCAGTACTTC.

This rearrangement joins TRBV11-3 to TRBJ2-7; D is possibly TRBD2 (5 bases). Germline V gene sequence: CDR1 SGHNT, CDR2 YENEEA. This CDR3 spans 14 amino acids. V was cut by 2 bases and J by 0 bases, with 8 bases left in between. This chain's CDR3 is CASSLTGFSYEQYF. CDR3 coding DNA: TGTGCCAGCAGCTTAACGGGATTCTCCTACGAGCAGTACTTC.

This chain links TRBV15 with TRBJ1-5; 11 bases fit TRBD1. The CDR3 runs 19 residues. J lost 0 bases, V lost 1 base, and 8 bases had no gene match. The germline gives CDR1 LNHNV, CDR2 YYDKDF (reference sequence). The CDR3 DNA reads as TGTGCCACCAGCAGAGGGCGGGACAGGGGGGGATATAGCAATCAGCCCCAGCATTTT. Translation gives CATSRGRDRGGYSNQPQHF.

This sequence joins TRBV19 and TRBJ2-5, with TRBD1 as a possible D gene (6 bases). V lost 1 base and J lost 7, with 16 bases in between. Germline V gives CDR1 LNHDA, CDR2 SQIVND (reference sequence). The CDR3 runs to 15 residues. The DNA of the CDR3 is TGTGCCAGTAGTATAGTTGCAGGGGAAGGGGGGACCCAGTACTTC. Residues: CASSIVAGEGGTQYF.

This clone was found once. The V gene is TRBV30, the J gene TRBJ2-5; no reliable D call. The germline CDR1 and CDR2 sequences are GTSNPN and SVGIG (reference sequence). The V end was cut by 5 bases, the J end by 4 bases, with 17 bases between. The CDR3 extends over 14 amino acids. CDR3 region: CAWGSLSGLETQYF. CDR3 nucleotides: TGTGCCTGGGGGTCCCTGTCGGGTTTAGAGACCCAGTACTTC.

This clone turned up a few times. DNA of the CDR3: TGTGCCAGCAGCCCGTTAGGGAGCTCTGGGGCCAACGTCCTGACTTTC. It translates to CASSPLGSSGANVLTF. The V call is TRBV5-6, the J call TRBJ2-6; a possible D gene is TRBD2 (5 bases). Germline CDR1 and CDR2: SGHDT and YYEEEE. The germline V and J ends were trimmed by 4 bases and 0 bases, with 11 bases remaining between them. The CDR3 sequence is 16 residues long.

The chain is built from TRBV19 and TRBJ1-5; the D gene is possibly TRBD1 (6 bases). V lost 2 bases, J lost 0 bases, and 11 bases lay in between. The CDR3 loop spans 16 amino acids. The germline V gene has CDR1 LNHDA and CDR2 SQIVND (reference sequence). CDR3 sequence (DNA): TGTGCCAGTAGTATAATGGGACAATATAGCAATCAGCCCCAGCATTTT. This sequence encodes CASSIMGQYSNQPQHF.

The gene calls are TRBV19 and TRBJ2-7, with 10 bases matching TRBD1. Germline CDR1 is LNHDA and CDR2 is SQIVND (reference sequence). The CDR3 runs 17 residues. V gave up 5 bases and J gave up 1 base; unmatched junction bases: 11. The CDR3 nucleotides read TGTGCCAGTAGTGTCCTACCTCCGGGACAGGGGTCCTACGAGCAGTACTTC. Amino acids: CASSVLPPGQGSYEQYF.

The chain joins TRBV4-1 to TRBJ2-7; D is possibly TRBD1 (6 bases). Per germline, CDR1 MGHRA and CDR2 YSYEKL. This CDR3 has 14 amino acids. V was shortened by 7 bases and J by 5 bases, with 18 bases between the two germline ends. The CDR3 reads CASTPGHSLHEQYF. Here the CDR3 DNA reads TGCGCCAGCACTCCGGGACACTCCTTACACGAGCAGTACTTC.

The chain employs TRBV27 and TRBJ2-2, with D tentatively TRBD2 (5 bases). The V and J ends lost 5 bases and 6 bases respectively, with 16 bases between them. CDR3 length equals 15 residues. Germline V gene lookup returns CDR1 MNHEY and CDR2 SMNVEV (reference sequence). CDR3 DNA: TGTGCCAGCAGTCCGCCCACTAGTGTCCCCGGGGAGCTGTTTTTT. It yields the protein CASSPPTSVPGELFF.

The chain recombines TRBV10-1 with TRBJ2-2; possibly TRBD2 for D (6 bases). This CDR3 has 15 residues. The germline gives CDR1 WNHNN, CDR2 SYGVQD (reference sequence). V shed 6 bases and J shed 5 bases, with 16 bases lying between them. DNA for the CDR3: TGCGCCAGCAGCCGGACGGGGGTGGGGACCGGGGAGCTGTTTTTT. Translated, it gives CASSRTGVGTGELFF.

The V and J genes are TRBV11-2 and TRBJ2-7, with 8 bases lining up with TRBD1. CDR1 is SGHAT, CDR2 FQNNGV, per germline. V was pared by 3 bases and J by 5 bases, with 21 bases of the junction left unmatched. This CDR3 has 19 amino acids. Written as DNA, the CDR3 is TGTGCCAGCAGCTTCCGCGGACAGGGCTTTACCCAGGCATATGACGAGCAGTACTTC. It encodes CASSFRGQGFTQAYDEQYF.

The V and J genes are TRBV10-1 and TRBJ2-7; D call uncertain. The V end lost 8 bases, the J end lost 2 bases, and 10 bases lay between the germline ends. Germline V gene data show CDR1 as WNHNN and CDR2 as SYGVQD (reference sequence). The CDR3 spans 12 residues. The CDR3 sequence is CASHIRPYEQYF. The CDR3 DNA reads TGCGCCAGCCACATTCGTCCCTACGAGCAGTACTTC.

Here the CDR3 reads CASSILSGGFNEQFF. The CDR3, as DNA: TGTGCCAGTAGTATCCTTAGCGGGGGTTTCAATGAGCAGTTCTTC. The chain joins TRBV19 to TRBJ2-1, with 9 bases identical to TRBD2. CDR3 length equals 15 residues. The J segment lost 6 bases and the V segment lost 3 bases, leaving 6 bases of the junction unmatched. Germline-derived CDR1 and CDR2 are LNHDA and SQIVND (reference sequence).

This sequence joins TRBV6-1 and TRBJ2-7; TRBD1 agrees at 9 bases. This CDR3 region has 14 residues. The J segment lost 0 bases and the V segment lost 10 bases, leaving 7 bases of the junction unmatched. Germline CDR1 is MNHNS and CDR2 is SASEGT. The CDR3 coding sequence is TGTGCCACCGTAGACAGGGGGAACTCCTACGAGCAGTACTTC. Protein sequence: CATVDRGNSYEQYF.

This chain connects TRBV11-2 to TRBJ2-7, with a possible D match to TRBD2 (6 bases). The CDR3 length is 13 residues. The germline V and J ends were trimmed by 8 bases and 0 bases, with 11 bases remaining between them. CDR1 SGHAT and CDR2 FQNNGV come from the germline V gene. The CDR3 spells CASRIGGSYEQYF. In DNA, the CDR3 is TGTGCCAGCCGCATCGGGGGCTCCTACGAGCAGTACTTC.

The J gene is TRBJ2-1, the V gene TRBV2; TRBD2 matches at 7 bases. This CDR3 contains 15 residues. The V gene's germline CDR1 is SNHLY and CDR2 FYNNEI. V gave up 6 bases and J gave up 4 bases; unmatched junction bases: 9. CDR3: CASRALAGLYNEQFF. CDR3 bases: TGTGCCAGCAGGGCTTTAGCGGGTCTTTACAATGAGCAGTTCTTC.

In the case of this clone: Other DNA sequences in this specimen translate into the identical CDR3. This chain links TRBV18 with TRBJ2-5; TRBD1 matches 7 bases. Germline lookup yields CDR1 KGHSH and CDR2 LQKENI. Losses at the gene ends were 3 bases for V and 5 bases for J; bases not matched to a gene: 6. This CDR3 has 14 residues. CDR3: CASSPVGGRETQYF. The CDR3 DNA sequence: TGTGCCAGCTCACCGGTAGGGGGCCGGGAGACCCAGTACTTC.